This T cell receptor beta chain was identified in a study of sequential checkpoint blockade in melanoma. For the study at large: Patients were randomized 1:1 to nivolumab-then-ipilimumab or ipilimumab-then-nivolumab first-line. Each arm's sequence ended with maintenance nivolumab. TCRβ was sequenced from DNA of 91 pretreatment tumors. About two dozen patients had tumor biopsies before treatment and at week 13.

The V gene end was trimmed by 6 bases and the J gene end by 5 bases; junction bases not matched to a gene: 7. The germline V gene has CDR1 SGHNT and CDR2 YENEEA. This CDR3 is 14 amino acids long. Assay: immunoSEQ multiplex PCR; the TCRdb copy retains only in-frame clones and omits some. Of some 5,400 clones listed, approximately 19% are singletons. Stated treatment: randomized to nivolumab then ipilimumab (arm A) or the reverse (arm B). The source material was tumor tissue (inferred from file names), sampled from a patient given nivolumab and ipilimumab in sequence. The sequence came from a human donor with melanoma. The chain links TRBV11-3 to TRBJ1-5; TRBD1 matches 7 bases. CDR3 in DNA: TGTGCCAGCAGTTTTGAGGGGGCCGATCAGCCCCAGCATTTT. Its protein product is CASSFEGADQPQHF.